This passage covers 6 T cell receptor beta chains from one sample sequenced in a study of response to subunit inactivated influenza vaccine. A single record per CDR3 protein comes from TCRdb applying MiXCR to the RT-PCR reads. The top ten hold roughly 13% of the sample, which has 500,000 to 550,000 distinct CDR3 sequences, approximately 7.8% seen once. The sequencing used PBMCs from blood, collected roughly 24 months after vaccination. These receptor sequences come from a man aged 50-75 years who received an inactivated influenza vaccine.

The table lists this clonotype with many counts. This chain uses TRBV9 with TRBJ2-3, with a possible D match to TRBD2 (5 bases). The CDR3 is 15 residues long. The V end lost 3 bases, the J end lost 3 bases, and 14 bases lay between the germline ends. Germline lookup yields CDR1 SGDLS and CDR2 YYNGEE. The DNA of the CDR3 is TGTGCCAGCAGCGCTGAACTAGGTGCAACAGATACGCAGTATTTT. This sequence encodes CASSAELGATDTQYF.

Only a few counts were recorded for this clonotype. The CDR3 nucleotides are TGCGCCAGCAGCCAAGGACCGTCCGGGACAGGGAGTTCAGCCTACGAGCAGTACTTC. This encodes CASSQGPSGTGSSAYEQYF. This chain joins TRBV4-3 and TRBJ2-7, with 9 bases that match TRBD1. The CDR3 sequence is 19 residues long. The germline CDR1 and CDR2 sequences are LGHNA and YSLEER. The V and J ends lost 1 base and 2 bases, in that order; junction bases with no gene match: 15.

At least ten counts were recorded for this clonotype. CDR3 amino acids: CASRQGLGEKLFF. The CDR3 DNA is TGTGCCAGCAGACAGGGGTTGGGTGAAAAACTGTTTTTT. The rearrangement uses TRBV12-3 or TRBV12-4 and TRBJ1-4; 7 bases agree with TRBD1. CDR3 size: 13 residues. The V segment lost 6 bases and the J segment 7 bases; nucleotides outside the gene matches: 5.

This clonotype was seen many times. CDR3 bases: TGTGCCAGCAGCTTCCACAGGGGAGCCGAGACCCAGTACTTC. It yields the protein CASSFHRGAETQYF. The chain recombines TRBV7-8 with TRBJ2-5; 7 bases line up with TRBD1. Germline CDR1 is SGHVS and CDR2 is FQNEAQ. CDR3 length: 14 amino acids. The J segment lost 5 bases and the V segment lost 3 bases, leaving 6 bases of the junction unmatched.

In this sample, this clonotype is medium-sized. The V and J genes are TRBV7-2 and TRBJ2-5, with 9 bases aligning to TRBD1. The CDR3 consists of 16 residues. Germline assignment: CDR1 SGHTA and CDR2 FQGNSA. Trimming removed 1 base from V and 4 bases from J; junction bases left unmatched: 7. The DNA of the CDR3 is TGTGCCAGCAGCTTAGGTGGACAGGGGACCCCAGAGACCCAGTACTTC. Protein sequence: CASSLGGQGTPETQYF.

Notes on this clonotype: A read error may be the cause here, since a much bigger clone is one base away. The CDR3 sequence is CASSQFLRYTQYF. CDR3 in DNA: TGTGCCAGCAGCCAATTCCTCAGGTATACGCAGTATTTT. The gene calls are TRBV3-1 and TRBJ2-3; D is uncertain. The CDR3 is 13 residues long. Looked up from germline, CDR1 is LGHDT and CDR2 is YNNKEL (reference sequence). V lost 2 bases, J lost 7 bases, and 10 bases lay in between.